This T cell receptor beta chain was obtained from a study of patients and donors after allogeneic stem cell transplantation. The V gene's germline CDR1 is LGHNA and CDR2 YSLEER. Trimming removed 0 bases from V and 8 bases from J; junction bases left unmatched: 6. The CDR3 loop spans 14 amino acids. This clonotype was seen only a few times. TCRdb ran MiXCR on the RT-PCR reads and lists one entry per CDR3 protein. The table shows about 90,000 distinct CDR3 sequences, with 48% occurring only once. Sequencing used blood, either unsorted or a sorted T cell fraction (not recorded which). The source of this sequence is a human donor who was either an allogeneic HSCT recipient or a stem cell or donor lymphocyte infusion donor (not recorded which). It is not recorded whose cells these are; they may come from a transplant donor. J is TRBJ1-1 and V is TRBV4-3, with 7 bases fitting TRBD1. The chain's CDR3 is CASSQEGNRGEAFF. CDR3 DNA: TGCGCCAGCAGCCAAGAAGGGAACAGGGGAGAAGCTTTCTTT.